Listed below are T cell receptor beta chains from one sample, sequenced in a study of T cells in Graves' hyperthyroidism and ophthalmopathy. One entry per CDR3 protein, called by TCRdb with MiXCR from the multiplex PCR reads. This table holds about 500,000 distinct CDR3 sequences, around 50% found once. Sequencing was done on a sample of peripheral blood or thyroid tissue (not recorded which). The source is an adult woman with Graves' disease, either hyperthyroidism or ophthalmopathy (not recorded which). Each CDR3 is given with its conserved first and last residue. The D gene is left open where the match is weak. Clone sizes are given selectively: once, few, many, or a class where the clone is expanded.

>TRBJ2-7|TRBV7-9|.|.
TGTGCCAGCAGCTTGGATTGGGTCAGGAAACCCTACGAGCAGTACTTC
CASSLDWVRKPYEQYF
>TRBJ2-7|TRBV12-3/TRBV12-4|.|.
TGTGCCAGCAGTTTAGCCCCCCCAGGGCTCTCCTACGAGCAGTACTTC
CASSLAPPGLSYEQYF
>TRBJ1-6|TRBV7-2|few|TRBD1
TGTGCCAGCAGCTCCTCACTAGGGACAGGGGGTAATTCACCCCTCCACTTT
CASSSSLGTGGNSPLHF
>TRBJ1-6|TRBV12-3/TRBV12-4|.|.
TGTGCCAGCAGTTTCCATAATTCACCCCTCCACTTT
CASSFHNSPLHF
>TRBJ1-5|TRBV30|many|TRBD1
TGTGCCTGTACCGTACAGGGGTATGGCAATCAGCCCCAGCATTTT
CACTVQGYGNQPQHF
>TRBJ1-5|TRBV20-1|many|.
TGCAGTGCCCTTGGGACTTCCGACGGAGATCAGCCCCAGCATTTT
CSALGTSDGDQPQHF
>TRBJ2-2|TRBV24-1|.|TRBD1
TGTGCCACCAGGGCAGGGGGTTTCACCGGGGAGCTGTTTTTT
CATRAGGFTGELFF
>TRBJ2-5|TRBV6-6|.|.
TGTGCCAGCAGTAACTCCCGTCAGGGTCGGGAGACCCAGTACTTC
CASSNSRQGRETQYF
>TRBJ2-7|TRBV7-9|.|.
TGTGCCAGCAGCACCACGGGACGATTTTACGAGCAGTACTTC
CASSTTGRFYEQYF
>TRBJ1-1|TRBV7-2|few|.
TGTGCCAGCAGCTTCCTTGAGGGGAGCACTGAAGCTTTCTTT
CASSFLEGSTEAFF
>TRBJ1-2|TRBV2|many|.
TGTGCCAGCAGTGCCAGGGTTGGCGGCTACACCTTC
CASSARVGGYTF
>TRBJ2-5|TRBV10-3|many|TRBD2
TGTGCCATCAGGGGGGGGGAGACCCAGTACTTC
CAIRGGETQYF
>TRBJ2-5|TRBV20-1|.|TRBD2
TGCAGTGCTAGCCCTAGCGGGCGTGGGACCCAGTACTTC
CSASPSGRGTQYF
>TRBJ2-7|TRBV6-5|.|.
TGTGCCAGCAGCCGAGACTCCGTGAGGGCCTACGAGCAGTACTTC
CASSRDSVRAYEQYF
>TRBJ1-2|TRBV20-1|.|TRBD1
TGCAGTGCACTAAGGACAGGGGGGGGCTACACCTTC
CSALRTGGGYTF
>TRBJ2-5|TRBV20-1|few|.
TGCAGTGCTGGGTACAGGGCCCAAGAGACCCAGTACTTC
CSAGYRAQETQYF
>TRBJ2-7|TRBV13|.|TRBD2
TGCGCCAGCAGCCGAGCGGGGGACTACGAGCAGTACTTC
CASSRAGDYEQYF
>TRBJ1-6|TRBV20-1|.|.
TGCAGTGCTCGTGGACTGACTAATTCACCCCTCCACTTT
CSARGLTNSPLHF
>TRBJ2-1|TRBV7-9|.|TRBD2
TGTGCCAGCACCTTGACTAGCGGGATTCGGAATGAGCAGTTCTTC
CASTLTSGIRNEQFF
>TRBJ2-1|TRBV2|.|TRBD1
TGTGCCAGCAGTCGGGACAGGGGATTTGATGAGCAGTTCTTC
CASSRDRGFDEQFF
>TRBJ1-1|TRBV6-5|.|.
TGTGCCAGCAGTTACAGGGGAGGGAGGAACACTGAAGCTTTCTTT
CASSYRGGRNTEAFF
>TRBJ2-5|TRBV7-2|once|TRBD2
TGTGCCAGCAGCGGGGGGGGTCAGGTGGAGACCCAGTACTTC
CASSGGGQVETQYF
>TRBJ1-5|TRBV10-3|.|TRBD1
TGTGCCATCAGGGGGACAGCCTACGAGCATTTT
CAIRGTAYEHF
>TRBJ1-1|TRBV20-1|many|.
TGCAGTGCTAGAGAGGGAGGGGACACTGAAGCTTTCTTT
CSAREGGDTEAFF
>TRBJ2-3|TRBV20-1|.|TRBD2
TGCAGAGGGACTAGCGGGAGGTTCACAGATACGCAGTATTTT
CRGTSGRFTDTQYF
>TRBJ2-7|TRBV10-3|.|.
TGTGCCATCAGTGACGGAACTACCTACGAGCAGTACTTC
CAISDGTTYEQYF
>TRBJ2-5|TRBV10-3|few|.
TGTGCCATAGCATCGGGCCAAGAGACCCAGTACTTC
CAIASGQETQYF
>TRBJ1-1|TRBV28|many|.
TGTGCCAGCAGGGACTTGAACACTGAAGCTTTCTTT
CASRDLNTEAFF
>TRBJ1-1|TRBV5-1|many|TRBD1
TGCGCCAGCAGCTTGGCCTTTAGGACAGGGAGATTCACTGAAGCTTTCTTT
CASSLAFRTGRFTEAFF
>TRBJ2-5|TRBV2|few|TRBD2
TGTGCCAGCAGTGAAGCGCTTCAGACTAGCGGGAGGGAGACCCAGTACTTC
CASSEALQTSGRETQYF
>TRBJ2-2|TRBV14|few|.
TGTGCCAGCAGCCCCAGTTGGACCGGGGAGCTGTTTTTT
CASSPSWTGELFF
>TRBJ1-5|TRBV6-5|once|.
TGTGCCAGCAGTTACGGCAGGGTTCAGCCCCAGCATTTT
CASSYGRVQPQHF
>TRBJ2-2|TRBV20-1|.|TRBD1
TGCAGTGCTAGAGATCTTGGGACAGGGGGGGAGCTGTTTTTT
CSARDLGTGGELFF
>TRBJ2-7|TRBV5-1|few|TRBD1
TGCGCCAGCAGCTTGGCCGGGACAGCAGAACTCTCCTACGAGCAGTACTTC
CASSLAGTAELSYEQYF
>TRBJ2-7|TRBV29-1|few|TRBD1
TGCAGCTCTCGACAGGGGCCCTCCTACGAGCAGTACTTC
CSSRQGPSYEQYF
>TRBJ1-5|TRBV15|.|.
TGTGCCACCAGCAGAGGGGGGGGGGGGGGGGGTGGACAGCCCCAGCATTTT
CATSRGGGGGGGQPQHF
>TRBJ1-1|TRBV2|.|.
TGTGCCAGCTCACCCCCTGGCGGGATAACTGAAGCTTTCTTT
CASSPPGGITEAFF
>TRBJ1-1|TRBV7-9|.|.
TGTGCCAGCAGCTTAGCACGGGGGGGCGTAACTGAAGCTTTCTTT
CASSLARGGVTEAFF
>TRBJ2-7|TRBV20-1|many|TRBD1
TGCAGTGCTAGAGACCCCGGACAGGGTACCTACGAGCAGTACTTC
CSARDPGQGTYEQYF
>TRBJ1-2|TRBV29-1|.|.
TGCAGCGTACCGGGACCGGGGTTGGATGGCTACACCTTC
CSVPGPGLDGYTF
>TRBJ1-5|TRBV20-1|few|.
TGCAGTGCCGCCGTGGGGGCAGGGCCTCAGCCCCAGCATTTT
CSAAVGAGPQPQHF
>TRBJ2-7|TRBV5-1|many|.
TGCGCCAGCAGCCCCACCAGGGACTACGAGCAGTACTTC
CASSPTRDYEQYF